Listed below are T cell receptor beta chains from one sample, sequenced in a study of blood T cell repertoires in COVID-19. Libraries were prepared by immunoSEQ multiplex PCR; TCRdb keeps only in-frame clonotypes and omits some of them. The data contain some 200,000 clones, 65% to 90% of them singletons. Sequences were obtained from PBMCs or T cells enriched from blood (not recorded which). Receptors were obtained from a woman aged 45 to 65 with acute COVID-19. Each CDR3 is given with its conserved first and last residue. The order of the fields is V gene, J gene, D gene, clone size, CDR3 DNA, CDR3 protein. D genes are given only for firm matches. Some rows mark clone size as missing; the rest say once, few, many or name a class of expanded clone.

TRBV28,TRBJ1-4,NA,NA,TGTGCCAGCAGCCCTTCCTCGGGGATTTGGAGAAAACTGTTTTTT,CASSPSSGIWRKLFF
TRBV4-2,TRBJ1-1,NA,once,TGTGCCAGCAGCCAAGTAATAGTAGGGGGCACTGAAGCTTTCTTT,CASSQVIVGGTEAFF
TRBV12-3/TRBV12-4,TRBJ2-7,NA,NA,TGTGCCAGCAGCACCCCCCAGAAACAGCAGTACTTC,CASSTPQKQQYF
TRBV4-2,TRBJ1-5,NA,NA,TGTGCCAGCAGCCCGATGACGACGGGGAATAGTCAGCCCCAGCATTTT,CASSPMTTGNSQPQHF
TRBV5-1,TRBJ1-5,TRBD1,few,TGCGCCAGCAGCTTGGCAGGGGGCGCGAATCAGCCCCAGCATTTT,CASSLAGGANQPQHF
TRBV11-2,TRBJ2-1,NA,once,TGTGCCAGCAGCTCCCGGTATAGAGGGGGGGCCTTTGAGCAGTTCTTC,CASSSRYRGGAFEQFF
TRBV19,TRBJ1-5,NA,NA,TGTGCCAGTAGACGCGACAGGAATAATCAGCCCCAGCATTTT,CASRRDRNNQPQHF
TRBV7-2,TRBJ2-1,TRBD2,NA,TGTGCCAGCAGCTTAGTTTCGGGGGGGCTCTACAATGAGCAGTTCTTC,CASSLVSGGLYNEQFF
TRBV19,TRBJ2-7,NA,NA,TGTGCCAGTAGTCCAGGAAGCGAGCAGTACTTC,CASSPGSEQYF
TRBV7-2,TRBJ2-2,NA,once,TGTGCCAGCAGCACAATGACTACCGGGGAGCTGTTTTTT,CASSTMTTGELFF
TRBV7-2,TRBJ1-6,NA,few,TGTGCCAGCAGCTTAGCGGAGGCCATGAATTCACCCCTCCACTTT,CASSLAEAMNSPLHF
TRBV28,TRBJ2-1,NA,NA,TGTGCCAGCAGACGAGGGGCGGGAACCTACAATGAGCAGTTCTTC,CASRRGAGTYNEQFF
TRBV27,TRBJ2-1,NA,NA,TGTGCCAGCAGTTTAAACCCTTCGGTCCTAAAATACAATGAGCAGTTCTTC,CASSLNPSVLKYNEQFF
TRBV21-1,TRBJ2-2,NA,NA,TGTGCCAGCCCAACAGGGGCCGGGGAGCTGTTTTTT,CASPTGAGELFF
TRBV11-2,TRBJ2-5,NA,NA,TGTGCCAGCAGCTTAGATAGCGAGCCCCAGTACTTC,CASSLDSEPQYF
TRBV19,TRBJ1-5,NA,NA,TGTGCCAGTAGACAGGGAGAGTCAAATCAGCCCCAGCATTTT,CASRQGESNQPQHF
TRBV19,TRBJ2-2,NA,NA,TGTGCCACCCCAGAGACAGGAGGCACCGGGGAGCTGTTTTTT,CATPETGGTGELFF
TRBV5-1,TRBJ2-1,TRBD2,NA,TGCGCCAGCAGCTTCCTGGCGGGGGGGAATAGGTTCTTC,CASSFLAGGNRFF
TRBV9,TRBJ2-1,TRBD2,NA,TGTGCCAGCAGCGTAGGATTAGGAGCGGGGGGGCTCAATGAGCAGTTCTTC,CASSVGLGAGGLNEQFF
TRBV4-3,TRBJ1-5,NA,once,TGCGCCAGCAGCCAAACCCGGACAGTTAATCAGCCCCAGCATTTT,CASSQTRTVNQPQHF
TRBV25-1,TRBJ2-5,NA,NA,TGTGCCAGCGGGGGGGCGGGAGCCCTCCGGGAGACCCAGTACTTC,CASGGAGALRETQYF
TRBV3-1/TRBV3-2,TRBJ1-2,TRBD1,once,TGTGCCAGCAGCCGGTCGGAGACAGGGGGTGATGGCTACACCTTC,CASSRSETGGDGYTF
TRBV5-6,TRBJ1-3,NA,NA,TGTGCCAGCAGCGAGAGGACTCCAGGAAACACCATATATTTT,CASSERTPGNTIYF
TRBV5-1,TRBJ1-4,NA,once,TGCGCCAGCAGCTTGGCCCCGGGGGGGACTCCTGAAAAACTGTTTTTT,CASSLAPGGTPEKLFF
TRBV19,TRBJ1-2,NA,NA,TGTGCCAGTAGTATGACCTCGACAGGAGGCTACACCTTC,CASSMTSTGGYTF
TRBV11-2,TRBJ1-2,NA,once,TGTGCCAGCAGCTTAGAGGCGGGAGGCTATGGCTACACCTTC,CASSLEAGGYGYTF
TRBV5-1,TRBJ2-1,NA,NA,TGCGCCAGCAGCTTGGATTGGGGGGTTGAGCAGTTCTTC,CASSLDWGVEQFF
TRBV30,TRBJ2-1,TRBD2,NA,TGTGCCTGGAGTTTCTCACGGGGGGACAATGAGCAGTTCTTC,CAWSFSRGDNEQFF
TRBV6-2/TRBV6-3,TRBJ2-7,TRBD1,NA,TGTGCCAGCAGCCTCCGGACAGGGTCCTACGAGCAGTACTTC,CASSLRTGSYEQYF
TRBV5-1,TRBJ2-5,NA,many,TGCGCCAGCAGCTTGGCTCCAGAGACCCAGTACTTC,CASSLAPETQYF
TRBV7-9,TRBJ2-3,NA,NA,TGTGCCAGCAGCTTTCGGGATACCACAGATACGCAGTATTTT,CASSFRDTTDTQYF
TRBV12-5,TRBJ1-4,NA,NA,TGTGCTAGTGCCCTACTTGAGGGTGAAAAACTGTTTTTT,CASALLEGEKLFF
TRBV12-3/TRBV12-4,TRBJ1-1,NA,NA,TGTGCCAGCACCTTTATGAACACTGAAGCTTTCTTT,CASTFMNTEAFF
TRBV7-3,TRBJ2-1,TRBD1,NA,TGTGCCAGCAGCTCCCGACAGGGGAATGAGCAGTTCTTC,CASSSRQGNEQFF
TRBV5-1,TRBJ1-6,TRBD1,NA,TGCGCCAGCAGCTCGCAAGTAGGGACAGGGCAAGTACCCCTCCACTTT,CASSSQVGTGQVPLHF
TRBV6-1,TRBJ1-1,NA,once,TGTGCCAGCAGTGAACAGGGGAGCAGCACTGAAGCTTTCTTT,CASSEQGSSTEAFF
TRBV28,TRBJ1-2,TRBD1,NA,TGTGCCAGCAGACAAACGACAGGGGGCAGAGGAGGCTACACCTTC,CASRQTTGGRGGYTF
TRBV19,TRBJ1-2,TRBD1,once,TGTGCCAGTAGTCCACAGGGGGCTAACTATGGCTACACCTTC,CASSPQGANYGYTF
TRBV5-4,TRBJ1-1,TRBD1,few,TGTGCCAGCAGCTCGGCTCTTACAGGGGACCAGAACACTGAAGCTTTCTTT,CASSSALTGDQNTEAFF
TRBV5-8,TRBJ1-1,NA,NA,TGTGCCACCACTATCGGGGGACCCTGGGACACTGAAGCTTTCTTT,CATTIGGPWDTEAFF
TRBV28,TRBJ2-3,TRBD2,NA,TGTGCCAGCAGTTTCATAAGCCGGACTAGCGGGATGTATACGCAGTATTTT,CASSFISRTSGMYTQYF
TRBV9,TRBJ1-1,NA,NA,TGTGCCAGCAGCGCACAGGGATGGAACACTGAAGCTTTCTTT,CASSAQGWNTEAFF
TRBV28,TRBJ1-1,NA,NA,TGTGCCAGCAGTCCGCGACAACTTACTGAAGCTTTCTTT,CASSPRQLTEAFF
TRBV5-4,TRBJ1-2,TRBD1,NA,TGTGCCAGCAGCCGTGCAGGGACAGGTTCTTCGGGGGGCTACACCTTC,CASSRAGTGSSGGYTF
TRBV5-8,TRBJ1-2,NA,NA,TGTGCCAGCAGCTCCATGAACTATGGCTACACCTTC,CASSSMNYGYTF
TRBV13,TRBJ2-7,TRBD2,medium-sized,TGTGCCAGCAGCAGGCCAGCGGGGGGGCTGTACGAGCAGTACTTC,CASSRPAGGLYEQYF
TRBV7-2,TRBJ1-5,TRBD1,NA,TGTGCCAGCAGCCCCAGGGGGGACATCTTCAATCAGCCCCAGCATTTT,CASSPRGDIFNQPQHF
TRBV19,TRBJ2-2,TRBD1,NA,TGTGCCAGTAGTCACAGGGGACAGGGTTTCGCCGCCGGGGAGCTGTTTTTT,CASSHRGQGFAAGELFF
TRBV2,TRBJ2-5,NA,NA,TGTGCCATCCGGGACAACCAAGAGACCCAGTACTTC,CAIRDNQETQYF
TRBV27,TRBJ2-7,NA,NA,TGTGCCAGCAGTCCCGACGAGGTTTCCTACGAGCAGTACTTC,CASSPDEVSYEQYF
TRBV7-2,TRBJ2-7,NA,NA,TGTGCCAGCAGCTTAGGCGGGCCGATCTACGAGCAGTACTTC,CASSLGGPIYEQYF
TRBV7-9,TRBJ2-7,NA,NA,TGTGCCAGCAGCGATAGGACAGCCTACGAGCAGTACTTC,CASSDRTAYEQYF
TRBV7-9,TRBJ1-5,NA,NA,TGTGCCAGCAGCTTAGGCCAGGGACTTCAGCCCCAGCATTTT,CASSLGQGLQPQHF
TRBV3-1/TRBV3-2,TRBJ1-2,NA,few,TGTGCCAGCAGCCCTAGACAGTCCTATGGCTACACCTTC,CASSPRQSYGYTF
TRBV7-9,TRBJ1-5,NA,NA,TGTGCCAGCAGCTTACACGCGGATCAGCCCCAGCATTTT,CASSLHADQPQHF
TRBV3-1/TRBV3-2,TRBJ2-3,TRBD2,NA,TGTGCCAGCTCAACAACTAGCGGGGGGGACGGGCAGTATTTT,CASSTTSGGDGQYF
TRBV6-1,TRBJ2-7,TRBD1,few,TGTGCCAGCAGTGAATATGTGGGATACAGGGGGCAGTACTTC,CASSEYVGYRGQYF